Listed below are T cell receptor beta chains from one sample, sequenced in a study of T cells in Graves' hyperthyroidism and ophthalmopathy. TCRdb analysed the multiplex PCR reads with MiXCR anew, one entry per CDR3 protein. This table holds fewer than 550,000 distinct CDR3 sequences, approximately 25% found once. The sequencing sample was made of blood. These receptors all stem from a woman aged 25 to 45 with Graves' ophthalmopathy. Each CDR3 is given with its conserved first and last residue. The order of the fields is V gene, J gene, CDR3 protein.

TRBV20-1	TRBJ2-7	CSAGTSGGLDEQYF
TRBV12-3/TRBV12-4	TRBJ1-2	CASNPGQGIYGYTF
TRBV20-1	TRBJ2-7	CSGLAASYEQYF
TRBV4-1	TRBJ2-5	CASSQERTSGGGGYQETQYF
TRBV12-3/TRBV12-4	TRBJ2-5	CASSFALRQSDRATQYF
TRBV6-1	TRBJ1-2	CASSEAVGNYGYTF
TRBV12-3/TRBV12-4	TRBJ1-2	CASSSPDPYGYTF
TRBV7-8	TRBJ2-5	CASSLLIWVQETQYF
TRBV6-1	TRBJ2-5	CASNRQAGPQETQYF
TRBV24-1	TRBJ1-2	CATSDSGQGLGYTF
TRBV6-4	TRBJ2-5	CASSLGHKETQYF
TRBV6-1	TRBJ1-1	CASRLGVYTEAFF
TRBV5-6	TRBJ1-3	CASSLGGNGNTIYF
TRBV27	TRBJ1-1	CASSLYREDTEAFF
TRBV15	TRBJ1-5	CATSRMGSSQPQHF
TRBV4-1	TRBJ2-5	CASSRHLGGKETQYF
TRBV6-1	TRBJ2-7	CASRASGPGLNEQYF
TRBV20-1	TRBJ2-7	CSARVPPGGGQGGEQYF
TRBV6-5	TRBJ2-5	CASKYRDTDDETQYF
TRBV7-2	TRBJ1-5	CASRVTGDQPQHF
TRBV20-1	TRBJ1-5	CSARVNQPQHF
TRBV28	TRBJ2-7	CASSSAGTDPTTSSYEQYF
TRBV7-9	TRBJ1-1	CASSLVVGLNTEAFF
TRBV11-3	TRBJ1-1	CASSQGYNTEAFF
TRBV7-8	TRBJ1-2	CASSSSRDSFYGYTF
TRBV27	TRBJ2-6	CASSSRISGANVLTF
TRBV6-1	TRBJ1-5	CASSGQGGFNNQPQHF
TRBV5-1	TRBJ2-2	CASSEKTGANTGELFF
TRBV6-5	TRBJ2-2	CASSWTGGDTGELFF
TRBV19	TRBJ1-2	CASSMRDTGRHYGYTF
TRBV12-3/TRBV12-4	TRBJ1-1	CASSLGPGGTAEAFF
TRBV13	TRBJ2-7	CASSLTGEAYEQYF
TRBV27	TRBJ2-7	CASSPYSGQTRLEQYF
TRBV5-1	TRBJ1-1	CASSWGQGGTEAFF
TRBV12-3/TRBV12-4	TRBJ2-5	CASNLWGTQETQYF
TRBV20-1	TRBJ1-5	CSAGTGGRTGSQPQHF
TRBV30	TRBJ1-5	CAWSKGANQPQHF
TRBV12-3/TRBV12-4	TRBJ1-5	CASSFNGGSNQPQHF
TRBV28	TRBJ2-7	CASSQDHQGYYEQYF
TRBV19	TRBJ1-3	CASSRDGSGNTIYF
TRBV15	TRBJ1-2	CATRAAGWGVTSYGYTF
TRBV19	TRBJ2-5	CASSIAGLQETQYF
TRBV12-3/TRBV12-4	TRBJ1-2	CASSLGVVDYTF
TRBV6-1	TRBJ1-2	CASSLTGPGYGYTF
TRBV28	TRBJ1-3	CASGARDIQRSSGNTIYF
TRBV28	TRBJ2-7	CASSFKYEQYF
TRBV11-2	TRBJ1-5	CASSLFRGTGANQPQHF
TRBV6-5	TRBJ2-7	CASSYGTGPTYEQYF
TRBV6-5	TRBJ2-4	CASSYSSPGAKNIKYF
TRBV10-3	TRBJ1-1	CAIRTYGTGKWRVSDTEAFF
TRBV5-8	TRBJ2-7	CASSLSQGSTYEQYF
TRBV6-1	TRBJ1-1	CAIRQGVGTEAFF
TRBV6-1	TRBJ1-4	CASSLGRRNEKLFF
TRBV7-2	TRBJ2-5	CTSSPGASFETQYF
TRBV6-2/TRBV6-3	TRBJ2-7	CASSYSLGQVNEQYF
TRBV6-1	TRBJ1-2	CASTAGRTNYGYTF
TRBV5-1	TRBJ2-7	CASSLGGTGGRSYEQYF
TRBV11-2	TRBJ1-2	CASSGYRGNYGYTF
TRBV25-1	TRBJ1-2	CASSELGALLGQGNNYGYTF